The 10 T cell receptor beta chains in this list originate from one sample, sequenced in a study of T cells after yellow fever vaccination. TCRdb called the 5' RACE reads again in MiXCR, with one record for every CDR3 protein. Of some 390,000 distinct CDR3 sequences in the sample, about 6.2% were seen once. Sample: PBMCs, taken 5 days after the yellow fever booster vaccination. The receptors originated from a man younger than 45 who received the YFV17D yellow fever vaccine.

The genes are TRBV7-2 and TRBJ2-7; TRBD2 matches 9 bases. Germline-derived CDR1 and CDR2 are SGHTA and FQGNSA. V was pared by 0 bases and J by 4 bases, with 7 bases of the junction left unmatched. The CDR3 is 16 amino acids. The CDR3 sequence: CASSLARGREGYEQYF. CDR3 in DNA: TGTGCCAGCAGCTTAGCGCGAGGGCGGGAGGGGTACGAGCAGTACTTC.

This clonotype was seen many times. This chain links TRBV19 with TRBJ1-1; TRBD1 aligns across 10 bases. V was pared by 0 bases and J by 3 bases, with 4 bases of the junction left unmatched. Germline CDR1 LNHDA, CDR2 SQIVND (reference sequence). This CDR3 is built from 16 residues. DNA of the CDR3: TGTGCCAGTAGTATAGAAACGGGGACAGGGGACACTGAAGCTTTCTTT. Protein sequence: CASSIETGTGDTEAFF.

This clonotype has only a few counts. The chain combines TRBV20-1 with TRBJ2-2; a weak D match, TRBD2 (6 bases). V shed 3 bases and J shed 0 bases, with 11 bases lying between them. CDR3 size: 15 residues. CDR1 is DFQATT, CDR2 SNEGSKA, per germline (reference sequence). CDR3 nucleotides: TGCAGTGCTAGGGGGGGATTCGCGAACACCGGGGAGCTGTTTTTT. This gives the protein CSARGGFANTGELFF.

This clonotype was detected only a few times. The J gene is TRBJ2-1, the V gene TRBV5-6; 11 bases agree with TRBD2. The germline V gene encodes CDR1 SGHDT and CDR2 YYEEEE. The V and J ends lost 2 bases and 3 bases, in that order; junction bases with no gene match: 19. The CDR3 has 21 amino acids. CDR3 residues: CASSFRSSGRPSDGYYNEQFF. Here the CDR3 DNA reads TGTGCCAGCAGCTTCAGATCTAGCGGGAGGCCTTCTGATGGATACTACAATGAGCAGTTCTTC.

This clonotype has at least ten counts. This chain joins TRBV6-5 and TRBJ2-7; D is perhaps TRBD2 (7 bases). V was trimmed by 2 bases and J by 3 bases, leaving 20 bases between them. Germline CDR1 reads MNHEY; CDR2 reads SVGAGI. CDR3 length equals 17 residues. Written as DNA, the CDR3 is TGTGCCAGCAGTTACAAGCGGGACACCCTTAAATACTACGAGCAGTACTTC. Translating gives CASSYKRDTLKYYEQYF.

The chain joins TRBV7-9 to TRBJ2-7; 10 bases match TRBD1. The CDR3 sequence is 14 residues long. Germline V lookup: CDR1 SEHNR, CDR2 FQNEAQ (reference sequence). The V and J ends lost 4 bases and 4 bases, in that order; junction bases with no gene match: 4. CDR3 residues: CASSSRTGGYEQYF. For the CDR3, the DNA is TGTGCCAGCAGCTCTCGGACAGGGGGATACGAGCAGTACTTC.

This clonotype was seen many times. The chain is built from TRBV12-3 or TRBV12-4 and TRBJ2-2; 9 nucleotides match TRBD2. The J segment lost 0 bases and the V segment lost 6 bases, leaving 8 bases of the junction unmatched. This CDR3 spans 17 amino acids. The DNA of the CDR3 is TGTGCCAGCAGGCCACCTAGCGGGGACCCGAACACCGGGGAGCTGTTTTTT. Residues: CASRPPSGDPNTGELFF.

At least ten counts were recorded for this clonotype. The rearrangement uses TRBV7-9 and TRBJ2-3; D uncertain. This CDR3 spans 12 amino acids. CDR1 is SEHNR, CDR2 FQNEAQ, per germline (reference sequence). Trimming took 4 bases from V and 6 from J, leaving 8 bases between them. The CDR3 DNA is TGTGCCAGCAGCTCGGCCGGGGATACGCAGTATTTT. Translation: CASSSAGDTQYF.

The sample holds a few counts of this clonotype. The chain employs TRBV11-2 and TRBJ2-5; 9 positions match TRBD1. Germline V gene sequence: CDR1 SGHAT, CDR2 FQNNGV. After removal of 5 bases from V and 4 bases from J, the junction contained 17 bases not matched to a gene. CDR3 size: 18 residues. CDR3 protein: CASSPRQGGWETGETQYF. As DNA, the CDR3 is TGTGCCAGCAGCCCCCGACAGGGGGGGTGGGAGACGGGAGAGACCCAGTACTTC.

Regarding this clonotype: At one end, the junction sequence differs from germline, possibly due to a read error. The chain has TRBV20-1 and TRBJ2-5; 7 bases are a match to TRBD2. CDR3 size: 14 residues. Germline V CDR1 and CDR2: DFQATT, SNEGSKA (reference sequence). CDR3 in amino acids: CCARDRTSWETQYF. The CDR3 coding sequence is TGCTGTGCTAGAGATAGGACTAGTTGGGAGACCCAGTACTTC.